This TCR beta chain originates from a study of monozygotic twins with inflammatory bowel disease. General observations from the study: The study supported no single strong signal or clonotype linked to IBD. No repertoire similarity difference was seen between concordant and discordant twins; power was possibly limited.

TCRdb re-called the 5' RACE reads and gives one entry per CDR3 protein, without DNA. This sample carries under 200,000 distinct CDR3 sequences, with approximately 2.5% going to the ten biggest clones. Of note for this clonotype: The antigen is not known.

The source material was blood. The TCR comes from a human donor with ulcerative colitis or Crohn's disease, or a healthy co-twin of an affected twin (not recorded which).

CDR3 in amino acids: CASSYSGQGPSGANVLTF. The J gene is TRBJ2-6, the V gene TRBV6-2 or TRBV6-3; TCRdb's D gene call, TRBD1, goes unchecked for lack of DNA. CDR1 MNHEY and CDR2 SVGEGT come from the germline V gene. This CDR3 has 18 residues.